What follows are 12 T cell receptor beta chains derived from one specimen sequenced in a study of molecular identifiers for immune sequencing clone quantification. TCRdb called the PCR reads again in MiXCR, with one record for every CDR3 protein. The repertoire includes some 65,000 distinct CDR3 sequences, about a fifth of them detected once, and roughly 1.6% sits in the top ten. Sequencing input: naive CD8+ T cells from blood, with Jurkat cell RNA spiked in. The sample's subset: FACS-sorted CD8+CD4-CCR7+CD45RA+ naive T cells. These receptors were collected from a human donor in good health. Some libraries in this study had Jurkat cell RNA spiked in.

This clonotype has ten or more counts. The rearrangement links TRBV19 to TRBJ2-3, with D uncertain. V gave up 1 base and J gave up 3 bases, with 2 bases separating them. The germline V gene has CDR1 LNHDA and CDR2 SQIVND (reference sequence). CDR3 length: 12 residues. CDR3 in DNA: TGTGCCAGTAGTATAGGAACAGATACGCAGTATTTT. This sequence encodes CASSIGTDTQYF.

A few counts support this clonotype. This clone may be a read error of a much larger clone one base away. The conserved phenylalanine or tryptophan normally closing the CDR3 is absent here, so this likely arose from a read error. This chain links TRBV29-1 with TRBJ2-2; D not certain. V was cut by 6 bases and J by 4 bases, with 9 bases left in between. Per germline, CDR1 SQVTM and CDR2 ANQGSEA. This CDR3 is built from 12 residues. In DNA form, the CDR3 reads TGCAGCGTATTCTGGCGCACCGGGGAGCTGTTTCTT. Protein product: CSVFWRTGELFL.

Comments on this clonotype: A much larger clone sits a single nucleotide away, making a read error possible. The chain has TRBV4-1 and TRBJ2-1; D is uncertain. CDR1 and CDR2 from the germline V gene are MGHRA and YSYEKL. CDR3 length equals 13 residues. The CDR3: CASSRSRYDEQFF. In nucleotides, the CDR3 is TGCGCCAGCAGCCGCTCCCGCTACGATGAGCAGTTCTTC.

This clonotype was observed a few times. The V gene is TRBV27, the J gene TRBJ2-1, with 7 bases lining up with TRBD2. V shed 5 bases, J shed 3 bases, and the junction held 13 bases outside the gene matches. The germline V gene has CDR1 MNHEY and CDR2 SMNVEV (reference sequence). The CDR3 contains 17 residues. The CDR3 region has the DNA TGTGCCAGCAGTCTCACCCCGGCTCTAGCGGTCTACAATGAGCAGTTCTTC. It yields the protein CASSLTPALAVYNEQFF.

Concerning this clonotype: This is likely a read error, given that the CDR3 carries no conserved phenylalanine or tryptophan at its end. The chain employs TRBV7-8 and TRBJ2-1; D perhaps matches TRBD2 (6 bases). The CDR3 extends over 16 amino acids. The V gene lost 1 base and the J gene lost 8 bases, with 18 bases spanning the gap. Germline CDR1 is SGHVS and CDR2 is FQNEAQ. Here the CDR3 DNA reads TGTGCCAGCAGCTTAGAAGAGCGGAGGGGAGCTCATGAGCAGTTCATC. Protein sequence: CASSLEERRGAHEQFI.

This clonotype was seen ten or more times. The V call is TRBV9, the J call TRBJ2-3; 7 positions agree with TRBD2. This CDR3 spans 18 amino acids. Trimming cost V 4 bases and J 2 bases; bases outside gene matches: 16. Germline V gene data show CDR1 as SGDLS and CDR2 as YYNGEE. For the CDR3, the DNA is TGTGCCAGCAGCCCGAGCTTCGTCGGACTAGGGCACACAGATACGCAGTATTTT. Its protein product is CASSPSFVGLGHTDTQYF.

The genes are TRBV2 and TRBJ2-1; a weak D match, TRBD2 (5 bases). V lost 8 bases and J lost 10, with 12 bases in between. Germline loops: CDR1 SNHLY, CDR2 FYNNEI. The CDR3 consists of 11 residues. CDR3 region: CASRELIEQFF. The CDR3 DNA reads as TGTGCCAGCCGGGAACTAATAGAGCAGTTCTTC.

This clonotype was picked up many times. The J gene is TRBJ2-5, the V gene TRBV7-3, with TRBD2 matching 12 bases. The V and J ends lost 1 base and 8 bases, in that order; junction bases with no gene match: 11. The length of the CDR3 is 17 residues. CDR1 SGHTA and CDR2 FQGTGA come from the germline V gene. Here the CDR3 reads CASSLKLAGGPRETQYF. The CDR3 DNA sequence: TGTGCCAGCAGCTTAAAACTAGCGGGAGGCCCAAGAGAAACCCAGTACTTC.

This clonotype was found many times. The J gene is TRBJ1-5, the V gene TRBV7-8; tentatively, D is TRBD1 (5 bases). Germline assignment: CDR1 SGHVS and CDR2 FQNEAQ. The CDR3 is 16 amino acids. With 4 bases removed from V and 0 bases from J, the gap between germline ends came to 13 bases. The CDR3 coding sequence is TGTGCCAGCAGCTACGGAAGGGGAGCTAGCAATCAGCCCCAGCATTTT. Its protein product is CASSYGRGASNQPQHF.

In its sample, this clonotype was seen many times. The chain is built from TRBV29-1 and TRBJ2-2; maybe TRBD2 (6 bases). The V end was cut by 7 bases, the J end by 7 bases, with 22 bases between. Germline V gives CDR1 SQVTM, CDR2 ANQGSEA. The length of the CDR3 is 15 residues. The CDR3, as DNA: TGCAGCGCGCAAGGGGCCGGGACTGCAATCGGGGAGCTGTTTTTT. It codes for CSAQGAGTAIGELFF.

Many counts were recorded for this clonotype. This chain connects TRBV30 to TRBJ2-7; maybe TRBD2 (6 bases). The CDR3 loop spans 15 amino acids. Trimming cost V 3 bases and J 1 base, with 16 bases left between them. The germline V gene encodes CDR1 GTSNPN and CDR2 SVGIG (reference sequence). Written as DNA, the CDR3 is TGTGCCTGGAGCCCTCGGGGAGGCCGTTCCTACGAGCAGTACTTC. Translated, it gives CAWSPRGGRSYEQYF.

This clonotype has a count of ten or more. The chain uses TRBV30 and TRBJ2-1; perhaps TRBD1 as D (5 bases). Germline V gives CDR1 GTSNPN, CDR2 SVGIG (reference sequence). Trimming removed 2 bases from V and 4 bases from J, with 6 bases in between. This CDR3 is built from 12 residues. For the CDR3, the DNA is TGTGCCTGGAGTAGGGGTTACAATGAGCAGTTCTTC. Protein: CAWSRGYNEQFF. The whole variable domain, filled in from reference TRBV30 and TRBJ2-1, reads SQTIHQWPATLVQPVGSPLSLECTVEGTSNPNLYWYRQAAGRGLQLLFYSVGIGQISSEVPQNLSASRPQDRQFILSSKKLLLSDSGFYLCAWSRGYNEQFFGPGTRLTVL.